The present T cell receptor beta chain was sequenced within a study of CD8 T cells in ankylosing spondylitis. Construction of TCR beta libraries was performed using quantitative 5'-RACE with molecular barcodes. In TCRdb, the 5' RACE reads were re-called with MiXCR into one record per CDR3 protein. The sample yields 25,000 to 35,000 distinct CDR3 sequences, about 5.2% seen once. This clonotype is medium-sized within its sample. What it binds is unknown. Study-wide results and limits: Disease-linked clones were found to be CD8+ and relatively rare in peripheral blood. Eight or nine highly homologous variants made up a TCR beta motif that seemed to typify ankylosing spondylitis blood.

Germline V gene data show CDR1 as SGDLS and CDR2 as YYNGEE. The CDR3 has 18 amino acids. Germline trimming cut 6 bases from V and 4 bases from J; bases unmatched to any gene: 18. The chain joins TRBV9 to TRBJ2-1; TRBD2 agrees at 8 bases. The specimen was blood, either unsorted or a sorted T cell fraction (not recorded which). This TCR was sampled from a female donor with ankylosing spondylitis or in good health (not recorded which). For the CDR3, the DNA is TGTGCCAGCACGGTGGGGGCGGGAGGCTCCTCGGGGTACAATGAGCAGTTCTTC. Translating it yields CASTVGAGGSSGYNEQFF.